The rows below give T cell receptor beta chains drawn from one sample of a study of blood T cell repertoires in COVID-19. Generated by immunoSEQ multiplex PCR, the TCRdb table keeps only in-frame clones and is missing some. The data hold 150,000 to 190,000 clones, with about 86% observed a single time. Sequenced sample: PBMCs or T cells enriched from blood (not recorded which). These receptors were taken from a man aged 45-65 years who had recovered from COVID-19. Both conserved end residues are part of each CDR3. D genes are given only for firm matches. Some rows mark clone size as missing; the rest say once, few, many or name a class of expanded clone.

clone_size: few; d_call: .; v_call: TRBV6-4; j_call: TRBJ2-1; cdr3_nt: TGTGCCAGCAGTGACTCGAGTTTCGGGGGGCTGTTCTTC; cdr3_aa: CASSDSSFGGLFF
clone_size: .; d_call: .; v_call: TRBV18; j_call: TRBJ1-1; cdr3_nt: TGTGCCAGCTCACCAGGAGATACGGGGGGTAAGAACACTGAAGCTTTCTTT; cdr3_aa: CASSPGDTGGKNTEAFF
clone_size: .; d_call: .; v_call: TRBV15; j_call: TRBJ1-2; cdr3_nt: TGTGCCACCAGCAGGGGTTTCCGACAGTCAGGGGCGAATGGCTACACCTTC; cdr3_aa: CATSRGFRQSGANGYTF
clone_size: .; d_call: TRBD1; v_call: TRBV2; j_call: TRBJ1-6; cdr3_nt: TGTGCCAGCAGGGATCCGGGACAGGGAAATTCACCCCTCCACTTT; cdr3_aa: CASRDPGQGNSPLHF
clone_size: .; d_call: .; v_call: TRBV6-5; j_call: TRBJ1-3; cdr3_nt: TGTGCCAACGGAGAATCCGGAAACACCATATATTTT; cdr3_aa: CANGESGNTIYF
clone_size: .; d_call: .; v_call: TRBV2; j_call: TRBJ1-5; cdr3_nt: TGTGCCAGCAGTGAAGGACAGGAGGTCTATAGCAATCAGCCCCAGCATTTT; cdr3_aa: CASSEGQEVYSNQPQHF
clone_size: .; d_call: .; v_call: TRBV4-1; j_call: TRBJ2-1; cdr3_nt: TGCGCCAGCAGCCCCCGTTTACCCTACAGGGTCCCGAGCTCCTACAATGAGCAGTTCTTC; cdr3_aa: CASSPRLPYRVPSSYNEQFF
clone_size: .; d_call: .; v_call: TRBV6-5; j_call: TRBJ1-1; cdr3_nt: TGTGCCAGCAGTCGAGGACAGAACACTGAAGCTTTCTTT; cdr3_aa: CASSRGQNTEAFF
clone_size: .; d_call: TRBD1; v_call: TRBV9; j_call: TRBJ2-7; cdr3_nt: TGTGCCAGCACCGCCGGACAGGGCCCTTACGAGCAGTACTTC; cdr3_aa: CASTAGQGPYEQYF
clone_size: .; d_call: .; v_call: TRBV10-3; j_call: TRBJ1-2; cdr3_nt: TGTGCCATCAGTGACAGGCTCGACTATGGCTACACCTTC; cdr3_aa: CAISDRLDYGYTF
clone_size: .; d_call: .; v_call: TRBV2; j_call: TRBJ1-2; cdr3_nt: TGTGCCAGCAGACAGGGAGTGGTTGGAGGCTACACCTTC; cdr3_aa: CASRQGVVGGYTF
clone_size: .; d_call: .; v_call: TRBV15; j_call: TRBJ2-1; cdr3_nt: TGTGCCACCAGCAGAGCCTCTAGCACAAACTCCTACAATGAGCAGTTCTTC; cdr3_aa: CATSRASSTNSYNEQFF
clone_size: .; d_call: TRBD2; v_call: TRBV9; j_call: TRBJ2-7; cdr3_nt: TGTGCCAGCAGCGGAGGACTAGCGAATAAATACGAGCAGTACTTC; cdr3_aa: CASSGGLANKYEQYF
clone_size: .; d_call: .; v_call: TRBV29-1; j_call: TRBJ2-1; cdr3_nt: TGCAGCGCCCTAGGTCCCGGCTACAATGAGCAGTTCTTC; cdr3_aa: CSALGPGYNEQFF
clone_size: .; d_call: TRBD1; v_call: TRBV11-2; j_call: TRBJ1-1; cdr3_nt: TGTGCCAGCAGGCGACAGGGGGCTTCTCTAGGGGCTTTCTTT; cdr3_aa: CASRRQGASLGAFF
clone_size: .; d_call: TRBD2; v_call: TRBV7-3; j_call: TRBJ2-4; cdr3_nt: TGTGCCAGCAGCTGGGGCGGGAGAAGTTTAGCCAAAAACATTCAGTACTTC; cdr3_aa: CASSWGGRSLAKNIQYF
clone_size: .; d_call: TRBD1; v_call: TRBV5-6; j_call: TRBJ1-6; cdr3_nt: TGTGCCAGCAGCCCCGGGACAGGGGGCTTTTCACCCCTCCACTTT; cdr3_aa: CASSPGTGGFSPLHF
clone_size: .; d_call: TRBD1; v_call: TRBV20-1; j_call: TRBJ1-1; cdr3_nt: TGCAGTGCCAGTACAGGGGGCTACACTGAAGCTTTCTTT; cdr3_aa: CSASTGGYTEAFF
clone_size: .; d_call: TRBD1; v_call: TRBV27; j_call: TRBJ1-1; cdr3_nt: TGTGCCAGCGGAAGGACAGGGGGTAACACTGAAGCTTTCTTT; cdr3_aa: CASGRTGGNTEAFF
clone_size: .; d_call: TRBD2; v_call: TRBV4-2; j_call: TRBJ2-2; cdr3_nt: TGTGCCAGCAGCCAAGCCTTAGCGGGGGGGCGGCGGAACACCGGGGAGCTGTTTTTT; cdr3_aa: CASSQALAGGRRNTGELFF
clone_size: .; d_call: .; v_call: TRBV6-4; j_call: TRBJ2-2; cdr3_nt: TGTGCCAGCAGCCGGGGGAACACCGGGGAGCTGTTTTTT; cdr3_aa: CASSRGNTGELFF
clone_size: .; d_call: TRBD1; v_call: TRBV12-3/TRBV12-4; j_call: TRBJ1-1; cdr3_nt: TGTGCCAGCAGGGGACAGTTAGATGAAGCTTTCTTT; cdr3_aa: CASRGQLDEAFF
clone_size: .; d_call: .; v_call: TRBV5-1; j_call: TRBJ2-1; cdr3_nt: TGCGCCAGCAGCTTGAGACCCGCCGGGGAAGGGAATGAGCAGTTCTTC; cdr3_aa: CASSLRPAGEGNEQFF
clone_size: .; d_call: .; v_call: TRBV24-1; j_call: TRBJ1-5; cdr3_nt: TGTGCCACCAGTGATCTGAACAGGGACGGCAATCAGCCCCAGCATTTT; cdr3_aa: CATSDLNRDGNQPQHF
clone_size: .; d_call: TRBD1; v_call: TRBV6-5; j_call: TRBJ1-2; cdr3_nt: TGTGCCAGCAGTACCCAAGGGACAGGGACCTATGGCTACACCTTC; cdr3_aa: CASSTQGTGTYGYTF
clone_size: .; d_call: .; v_call: TRBV4-2; j_call: TRBJ1-2; cdr3_nt: TGTGCCAGCAGCCAAGGCGCCGCCTCGGACACCCGCTACACCTTC; cdr3_aa: CASSQGAASDTRYTF
clone_size: .; d_call: TRBD1; v_call: TRBV6-5; j_call: TRBJ1-1; cdr3_nt: TGTGCCAGCAGTTACTTCGGACAGGCAACCCATGAAGCTTTCTTT; cdr3_aa: CASSYFGQATHEAFF
clone_size: .; d_call: TRBD1; v_call: TRBV19; j_call: TRBJ1-5; cdr3_nt: TGTGCCACGGGACAGATAAATCAGCCCCAGCATTTT; cdr3_aa: CATGQINQPQHF
clone_size: .; d_call: .; v_call: TRBV5-1; j_call: TRBJ1-2; cdr3_nt: TGCGCCAGCAGCTTGGACAGCTTCTATGGCTACACCTTC; cdr3_aa: CASSLDSFYGYTF
clone_size: .; d_call: TRBD2; v_call: TRBV19; j_call: TRBJ2-1; cdr3_nt: TGTGCCAGTAGTCCGTACTGGGGGGGGGATACCTCCCCCTCCTACAATGAGCAGTTCTTC; cdr3_aa: CASSPYWGGDTSPSYNEQFF
clone_size: .; d_call: TRBD1; v_call: TRBV5-4; j_call: TRBJ1-2; cdr3_nt: TGTGCCAGCAGGAGCGGACAGGGGGCAGGCTATGGCTACACCTTC; cdr3_aa: CASRSGQGAGYGYTF
clone_size: .; d_call: TRBD1; v_call: TRBV4-1; j_call: TRBJ2-7; cdr3_nt: TGCGCCAGCAGCCCAGCGGGACAGGGGACCTACGAGCAGTACTTC; cdr3_aa: CASSPAGQGTYEQYF
clone_size: .; d_call: TRBD1; v_call: TRBV18; j_call: TRBJ2-2; cdr3_nt: TGTGCCAGCTCACCACGACAGGGGGGTACCGGGGAGCTGTTTTTT; cdr3_aa: CASSPRQGGTGELFF
clone_size: .; d_call: TRBD2; v_call: TRBV27; j_call: TRBJ2-3; cdr3_nt: TGTGCCAGCAGATGGCGGGGGGGGACAGATACGCAGTATTTT; cdr3_aa: CASRWRGGTDTQYF
clone_size: .; d_call: TRBD1; v_call: TRBV10-3; j_call: TRBJ1-2; cdr3_nt: TGTGCCATCAGGTCCGCTCAGGGGGCAAATGGCTACACCTTC; cdr3_aa: CAIRSAQGANGYTF
clone_size: .; d_call: .; v_call: TRBV5-4; j_call: TRBJ1-1; cdr3_nt: TGTGCCAGCAGCATAGGCGGGAGGGCTCAAGCTTTCTTT; cdr3_aa: CASSIGGRAQAFF
clone_size: .; d_call: TRBD1; v_call: TRBV9; j_call: TRBJ1-1; cdr3_nt: TGTGCCAGCAGCGTAGACGGGACAGGGGTAGGAACTGAAGCTTTCTTT; cdr3_aa: CASSVDGTGVGTEAFF
clone_size: .; d_call: TRBD1; v_call: TRBV13; j_call: TRBJ2-5; cdr3_nt: TGTGCCAGCAGCAAAAGACAGGGGGTGGTAGAGACCCAGTACTTC; cdr3_aa: CASSKRQGVVETQYF
clone_size: once; d_call: .; v_call: TRBV6-5; j_call: TRBJ1-5; cdr3_nt: TGTGCCAGCAGTTCCAGGGGAGGGTTTCAGCCCCAGCATTTT; cdr3_aa: CASSSRGGFQPQHF
clone_size: .; d_call: .; v_call: TRBV9; j_call: TRBJ1-2; cdr3_nt: TGTGCCAGCAGCGTAGACGGCGGCTATGGCTACACCTTC; cdr3_aa: CASSVDGGYGYTF
clone_size: once; d_call: .; v_call: TRBV19; j_call: TRBJ1-3; cdr3_nt: TGTGCCAGTCGTGGAAGGGGTGGAGGAAACACCATATATTTT; cdr3_aa: CASRGRGGGNTIYF
clone_size: .; d_call: .; v_call: TRBV2; j_call: TRBJ2-7; cdr3_nt: TGTGCCAGCCTACTGGACACTTACGAGCAGTACTTC; cdr3_aa: CASLLDTYEQYF
clone_size: .; d_call: TRBD1; v_call: TRBV14; j_call: TRBJ1-6; cdr3_nt: TGTGCCAGCAGCCGGACAGGGAGATCACCCCTCCACTTT; cdr3_aa: CASSRTGRSPLHF
clone_size: once; d_call: .; v_call: TRBV4-1; j_call: TRBJ1-6; cdr3_nt: TGCGCCAGCAGCCATCCCACAAATTCACCCCTCCACTTT; cdr3_aa: CASSHPTNSPLHF
clone_size: .; d_call: TRBD1; v_call: TRBV7-3; j_call: TRBJ1-3; cdr3_nt: TGTGCCAGCAGCCCGCCTCGAACAGGGGGAAGGCCCTCTGGAAACACCATATATTTT; cdr3_aa: CASSPPRTGGRPSGNTIYF
clone_size: .; d_call: .; v_call: TRBV4-3; j_call: TRBJ1-4; cdr3_nt: TGCGCCAGCAGCCAAGCGGCGGGGAGGACTAATGAAAAACTGTTTTTT; cdr3_aa: CASSQAAGRTNEKLFF
clone_size: few; d_call: .; v_call: TRBV12-5; j_call: TRBJ2-3; cdr3_nt: TGTGCTAGTGGTCGAGCAAGCACAGATACGCAGTATTTT; cdr3_aa: CASGRASTDTQYF
clone_size: .; d_call: TRBD1; v_call: TRBV19; j_call: TRBJ1-1; cdr3_nt: TGTGCCAGTAAACACAGGACAGGGGCCGTCACTGAAGCTTTCTTT; cdr3_aa: CASKHRTGAVTEAFF
clone_size: .; d_call: .; v_call: TRBV19; j_call: TRBJ2-2; cdr3_nt: TGTGCCAGTAGTATAACAGGGAACACCGGGGAGCTGTTTTTT; cdr3_aa: CASSITGNTGELFF
clone_size: .; d_call: .; v_call: TRBV2; j_call: TRBJ1-5; cdr3_nt: TGTGCCAGTACCAGGGATAACAATCAGCCCCAGCATTTT; cdr3_aa: CASTRDNNQPQHF
clone_size: .; d_call: .; v_call: TRBV2; j_call: TRBJ1-5; cdr3_nt: TGTGCCAGCAGTGAGGCCACCCCCAATCAGCCCCAGCATTTT; cdr3_aa: CASSEATPNQPQHF